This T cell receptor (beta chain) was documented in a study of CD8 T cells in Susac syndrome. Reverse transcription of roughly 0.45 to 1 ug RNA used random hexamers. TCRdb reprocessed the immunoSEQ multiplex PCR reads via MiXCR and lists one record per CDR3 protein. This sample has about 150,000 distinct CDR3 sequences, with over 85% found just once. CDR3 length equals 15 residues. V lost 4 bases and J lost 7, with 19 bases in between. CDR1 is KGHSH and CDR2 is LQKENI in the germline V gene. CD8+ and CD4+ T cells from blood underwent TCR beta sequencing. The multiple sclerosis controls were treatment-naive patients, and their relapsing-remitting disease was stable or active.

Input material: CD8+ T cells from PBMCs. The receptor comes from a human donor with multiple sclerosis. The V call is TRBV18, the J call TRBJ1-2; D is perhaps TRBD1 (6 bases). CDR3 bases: TGTGCCAGCTCACTTACGGACAGCGGGGGCCGTGGCTACACCTTC. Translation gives CASSLTDSGGRGYTF.